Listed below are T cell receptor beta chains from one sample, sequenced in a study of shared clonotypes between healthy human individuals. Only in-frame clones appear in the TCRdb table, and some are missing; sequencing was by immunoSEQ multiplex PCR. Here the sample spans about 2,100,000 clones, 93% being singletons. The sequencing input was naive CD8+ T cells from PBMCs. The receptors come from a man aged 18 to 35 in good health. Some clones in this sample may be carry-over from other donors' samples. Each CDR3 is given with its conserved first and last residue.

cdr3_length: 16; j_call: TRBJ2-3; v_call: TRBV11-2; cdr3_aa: CASSANGRELTDTQYF
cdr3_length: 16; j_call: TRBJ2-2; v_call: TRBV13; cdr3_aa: CASTKPGLAVTGELFF
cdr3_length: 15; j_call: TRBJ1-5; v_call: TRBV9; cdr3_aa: CASSKGRSANQPQHF
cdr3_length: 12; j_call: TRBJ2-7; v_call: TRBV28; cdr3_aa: CASSFSSLEQYF
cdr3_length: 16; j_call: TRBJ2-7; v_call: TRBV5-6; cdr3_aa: CASSLPFGTDSYEQYF
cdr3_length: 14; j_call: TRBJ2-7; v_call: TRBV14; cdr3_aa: CASSQVPGFDEQYF
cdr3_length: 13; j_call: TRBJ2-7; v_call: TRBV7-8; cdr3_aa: CASSFGQFYEQYF
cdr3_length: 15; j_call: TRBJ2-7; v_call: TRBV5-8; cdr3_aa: CASSLGVTGNYEQYF
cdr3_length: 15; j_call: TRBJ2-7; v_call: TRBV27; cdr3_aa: CASSFDRGPAYEQYF
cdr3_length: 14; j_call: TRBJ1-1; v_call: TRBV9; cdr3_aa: CASSGTGGVTEAFF
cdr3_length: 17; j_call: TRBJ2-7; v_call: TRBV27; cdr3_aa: CASSLRSISGQTYEQYF
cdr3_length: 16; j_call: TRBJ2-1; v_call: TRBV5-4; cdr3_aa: CASSTRGTNSYNEQFF
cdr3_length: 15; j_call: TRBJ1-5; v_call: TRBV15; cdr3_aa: CATSRVRGGNQPQHF
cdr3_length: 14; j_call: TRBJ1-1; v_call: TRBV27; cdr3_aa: CASSLVRGRTEAFF
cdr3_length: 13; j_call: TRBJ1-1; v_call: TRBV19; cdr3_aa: CASSIGGNTEAFF
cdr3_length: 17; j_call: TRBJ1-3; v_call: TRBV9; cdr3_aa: CASSHSLGQGSGNTIYF
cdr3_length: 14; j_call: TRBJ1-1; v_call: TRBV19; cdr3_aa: CASSMQTGYTEAFF
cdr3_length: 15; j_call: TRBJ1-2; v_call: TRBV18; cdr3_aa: CASSPGRGGTYGYTF
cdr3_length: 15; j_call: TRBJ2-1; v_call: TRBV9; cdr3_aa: CASSASGTSGNEQFF
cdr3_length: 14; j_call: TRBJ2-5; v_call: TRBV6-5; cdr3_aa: CASSYLEGTETQYF
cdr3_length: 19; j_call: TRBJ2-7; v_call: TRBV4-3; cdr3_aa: CASSQDFLAGSEGSDEQYF
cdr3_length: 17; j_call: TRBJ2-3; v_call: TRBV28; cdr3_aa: CASRFLLAEGGGDTQYF
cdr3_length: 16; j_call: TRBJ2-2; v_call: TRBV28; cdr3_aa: CASNPSLGHRVGELFF
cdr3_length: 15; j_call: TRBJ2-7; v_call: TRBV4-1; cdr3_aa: CASSQVGGGRYEQYF
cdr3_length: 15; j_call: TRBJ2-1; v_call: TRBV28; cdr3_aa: CASSLSRDYNNEQFF
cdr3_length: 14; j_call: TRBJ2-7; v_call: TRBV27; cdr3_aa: CASKMTSALYEQYF
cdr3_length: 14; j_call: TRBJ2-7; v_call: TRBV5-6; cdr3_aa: CASSLRTGRYEQYF
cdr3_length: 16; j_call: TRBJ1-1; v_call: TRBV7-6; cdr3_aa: CASSSTGRMWNTEAFF
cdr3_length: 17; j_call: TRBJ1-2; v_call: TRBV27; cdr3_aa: CASTPTGGLELNYGYTF
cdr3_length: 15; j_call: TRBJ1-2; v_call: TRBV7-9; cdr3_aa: CASSLGGGRNYGYTF
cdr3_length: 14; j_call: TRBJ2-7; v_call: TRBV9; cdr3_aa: CASSEYGGSYEQYF
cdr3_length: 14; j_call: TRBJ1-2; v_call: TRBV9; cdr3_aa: CASSSGDWDRGYTF
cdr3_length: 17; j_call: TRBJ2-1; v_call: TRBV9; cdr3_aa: CASSPGIGGSSYNEQFF
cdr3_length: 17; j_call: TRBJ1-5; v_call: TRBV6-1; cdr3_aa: CASSEIGTGHRYQPQHF
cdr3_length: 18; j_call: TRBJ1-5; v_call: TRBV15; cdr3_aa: CATSREPAHSDSNQPQHF
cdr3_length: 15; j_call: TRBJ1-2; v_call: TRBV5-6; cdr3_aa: CASSLIQGRGYGYTF
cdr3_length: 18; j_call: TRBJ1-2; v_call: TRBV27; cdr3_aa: CASSLSRGLVGLNYGYTF
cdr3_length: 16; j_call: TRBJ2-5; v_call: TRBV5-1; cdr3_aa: CASSLYPRGGEETQYF
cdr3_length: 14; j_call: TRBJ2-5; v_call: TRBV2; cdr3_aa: CASSVRESSETQYF
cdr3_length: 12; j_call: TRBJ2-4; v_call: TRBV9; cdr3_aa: CASSGGPNIQYF
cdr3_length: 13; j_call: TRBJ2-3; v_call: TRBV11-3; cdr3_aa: CASSSREIDTQYF
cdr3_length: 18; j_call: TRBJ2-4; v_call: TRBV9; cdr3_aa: CASSSPRGPFVAKNIQYF
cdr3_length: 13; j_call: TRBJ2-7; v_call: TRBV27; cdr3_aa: CASRDRSTYEQYF
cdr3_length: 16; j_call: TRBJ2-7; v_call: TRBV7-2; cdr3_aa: CASSLHGLAGPYEQYF
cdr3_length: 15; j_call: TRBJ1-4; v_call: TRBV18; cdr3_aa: CASSPVAKTNEKLFF
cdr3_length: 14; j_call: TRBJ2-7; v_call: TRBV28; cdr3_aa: CASSLWGRGDEQYF
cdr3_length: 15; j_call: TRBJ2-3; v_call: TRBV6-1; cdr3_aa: CASSEWTTGTDTQYF
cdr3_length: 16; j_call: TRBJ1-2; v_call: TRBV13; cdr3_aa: CASSLGGGNANYGYTF
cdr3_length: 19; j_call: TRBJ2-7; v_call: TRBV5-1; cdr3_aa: CASSLDGGWTGKESYEQYF
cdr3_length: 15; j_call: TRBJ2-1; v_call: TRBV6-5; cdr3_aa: CASSYSPGGRNEQFF
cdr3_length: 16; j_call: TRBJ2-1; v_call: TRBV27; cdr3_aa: CASSIILAGAGNEQFF
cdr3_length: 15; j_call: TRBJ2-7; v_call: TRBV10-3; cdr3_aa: CAISGGRELGYEQYF